This TCR beta chain was captured in a study of cytomegalovirus exposure and HLA in healthy donors. General observations from the study: 164 TCR beta chains were listed as cytomegalovirus-associated. Cytomegalovirus status was reportedly diagnosed by the classifier with high specificity and sensitivity. In an earlier analysis, most TCR beta V segments were productive about 90% or about 30% of the time.

CDR3 size: 18 residues. V dropped 1 base and J dropped 6; count of bases not matched to a gene: 14. CDR1 and CDR2 from the germline V gene are SGHVS and FQNEAQ. A note on this clone: Its antigen is not identified.

In the PCR, 60 Vbeta and 13 Jbeta primers were used. The repertoire was sequenced with immunoSEQ multiplex PCR; TCRdb's copy has only in-frame clones and lacks some. The sample lists fewer than 250,000 clones; approximately 80% were seen once. Sequenced sample: PBMCs. The chain carries TRBV7-8 and TRBJ2-7; 11 nucleotides line up with TRBD2. This clonotype was sampled from a girl aged 10 to 17 in good health and CMV-seronegative. CDR3 amino acids: CASSLVRGSSGGIGEQYF. The CDR3 DNA follows: TGTGCCAGCAGCTTAGTCCGGGGGTCTAGCGGGGGGATAGGCGAGCAGTACTTC. The full variable domain, its missing parts supplied by reference TRBV7-8 and TRBJ2-7, is GAGVSQSPRYKVAKRGQDVALRCDPISGHVSLFWYQQALGQGPEFLTYFQNEAQLDKSGLPSDRFFAERPEGSVSTLKIQRTQQEDSAVYLCASSLVRGSSGGIGEQYFGPGTRLTVT.